This is a list of T cell receptor beta chains from one sample in a study of early T cells in non-severe SARS-CoV-2 infection. Using its own MiXCR run on the 5' RACE reads, TCRdb lists one record per CDR3 protein. The data show 30,000 to 45,000 distinct CDR3 sequences, 5.8% seen once. Sequencing input: whole blood. The receptors stem from an adult who was a healthcare worker with PCR-confirmed SARS-CoV-2 infection or an uninfected control (not recorded which). Each CDR3 is given with its conserved first and last residue.

v_call cdr3_aa
TRBV21-1 CASSKANSTSNQPQHF
TRBV4-2 CASSQERGQDPGPQHF
TRBV6-2/TRBV6-3 CASSNPAGSYNEQFF
TRBV27 CASSLGPLAKNIQYF
TRBV28 CASSFPTTSTYEQYF
TRBV5-1 CASSFLWGTPAYNEQFF
TRBV4-3 CASSQDSPTGALWEAFF
TRBV29-1 CSIKTGLNTEAFF
TRBV28 CASSLSGTEQFF
TRBV7-3 CASSLLGQGISPLHF
TRBV7-2 CASSLGSGSYNEQFF
TRBV6-2/TRBV6-3 CASSRAYF
TRBV7-2 CASSLAWSTDTQYF
TRBV20-1 CSATDRDYEQYF
TRBV20-1 CSATQSQASYTF
TRBV24-1 CATSDTGQGDEQFF
TRBV2 CASSIIAGVPDTQYF
TRBV7-8 CASSSGGAETTGELFF
TRBV6-2/TRBV6-3 CASSYGADSYNEQFF
TRBV7-2 CASSLVESGTRGTQYF
TRBV11-2 CASSSTGTGTDTQYF
TRBV6-1 CASSQATGWVYEQYF
TRBV3-1 CASSQGGVKNEQFF
TRBV28 CASSSWTGGGTDTQYF
TRBV5-5 CASSLQGNNEKLFF
TRBV18 CASSQGAGETQYF
TRBV6-6 CASSLTGLNTEAFF
TRBV11-2 CASSPGLAGGSDEQYF
TRBV3-1 CASSQEGRKWEQYF
TRBV11-2 CASSSSPTANTGELFF
TRBV7-6 CASSPIGLAGGSNEQFF
TRBV10-2 CASRYGGGRENIQYF
TRBV5-5 CASSLGRAVETQYF
TRBV19 CASTSAGIVKTQYF
TRBV7-2 CASSLRSRGYTEAFF
TRBV9 CASSPRLAGYKDTQYF
TRBV6-2/TRBV6-3 CASSYKTSGGPWDEQFF
TRBV20-1 CSARSRVGGVTEAFF
TRBV3-1 CASSHRQSSGNTIYF
TRBV7-2 CASSLARTGYGYTF
TRBV20-1 CSARDEGESAQETQYF
TRBV7-9 CASSLYSPEAFF
TRBV7-3 CASSGQSGLNNEQFF
TRBV7-6 CASSPRDYLFEQYF
TRBV9 CASSVEGLAGGSYNEQFF